This TCR beta chain was documented in a study of OX40 agonist ivuxolimab in advanced cancers. Study-level background: Anti-PD-1, anti-PD-L1 or anti-CTLA-4 therapy given earlier was allowed, and about 38% had some. Three patients got partial responses; one had hepatocellular carcinoma and two had cutaneous melanoma. Study observations and caveats: At 0.1 to 3.0 mg/kg, clonal expansion of CD4+ and CD8+ blood T cells had occurred by week 6.

The CDR3 runs 13 residues. V gave up 6 bases and J gave up 6 bases, with 15 bases separating them. The germline gives CDR1 LNHDA, CDR2 SQIVND (reference sequence). Profiling relied on immunoSEQ multiplex PCR, and the TCRdb table lists in-frame clones only, not all of them. The sample yields tens of thousands of clones, 88% seen once. Comment on this clone: Its antigen is unknown.

The chain carries TRBV19 and TRBJ2-7; tentative D call: TRBD2 (5 bases). The material was CD4+ or CD8+ T cells sorted from blood, obtained in a trial of the OX40 agonist ivuxolimab. The sequence derives from an adult with an advanced solid tumor such as melanoma, head and neck, liver or kidney cancer. CDR3 DNA: TGTGCCAGTAGCCTCTTGGGGAGCGCCGAGCAGTACTTC. The encoded protein is CASSLLGSAEQYF.